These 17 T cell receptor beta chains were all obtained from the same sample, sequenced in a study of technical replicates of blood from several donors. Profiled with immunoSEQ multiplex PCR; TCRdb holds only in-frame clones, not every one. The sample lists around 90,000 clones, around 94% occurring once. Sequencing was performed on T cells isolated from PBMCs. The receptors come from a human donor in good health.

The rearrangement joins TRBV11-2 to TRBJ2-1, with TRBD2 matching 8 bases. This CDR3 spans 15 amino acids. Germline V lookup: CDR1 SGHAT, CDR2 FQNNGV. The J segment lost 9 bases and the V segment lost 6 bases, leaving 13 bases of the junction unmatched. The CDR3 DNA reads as TGTGCCAGCAGTTCTACGGGACTAGGAAGGGGTGAGCAGTTCTTC. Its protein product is CASSSTGLGRGEQFF.

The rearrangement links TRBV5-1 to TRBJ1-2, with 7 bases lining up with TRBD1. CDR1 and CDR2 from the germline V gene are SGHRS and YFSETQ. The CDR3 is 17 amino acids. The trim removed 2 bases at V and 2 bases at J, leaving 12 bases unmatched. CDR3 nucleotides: TGCGCCAGCAGCTTAGTAGACAGGGACGACCTAAACTATGGCTACACCTTC. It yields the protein CASSLVDRDDLNYGYTF.

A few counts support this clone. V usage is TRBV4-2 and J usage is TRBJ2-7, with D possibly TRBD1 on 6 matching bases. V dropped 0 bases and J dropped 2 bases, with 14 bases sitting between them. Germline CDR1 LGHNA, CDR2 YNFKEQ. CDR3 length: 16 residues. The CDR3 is CASSQDPAEGAYEQYF. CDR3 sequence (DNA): TGTGCCAGCAGCCAAGATCCGGCTGAGGGGGCCTACGAGCAGTACTTC.

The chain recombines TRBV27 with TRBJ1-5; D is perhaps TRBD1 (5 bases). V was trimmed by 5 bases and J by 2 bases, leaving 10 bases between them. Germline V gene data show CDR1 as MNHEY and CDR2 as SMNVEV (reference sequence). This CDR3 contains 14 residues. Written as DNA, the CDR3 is TGTGCCAGCAGTATAGGGGTCGGCAATCAGCCCCAGCATTTT. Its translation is CASSIGVGNQPQHF.

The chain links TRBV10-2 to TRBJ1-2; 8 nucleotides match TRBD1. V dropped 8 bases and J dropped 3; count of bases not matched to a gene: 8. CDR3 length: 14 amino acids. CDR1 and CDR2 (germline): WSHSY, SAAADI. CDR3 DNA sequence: TGCGCCAGCCCCCCGGGACAGGCTTACTATGGCTACACCTTC. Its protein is CASPPGQAYYGYTF.

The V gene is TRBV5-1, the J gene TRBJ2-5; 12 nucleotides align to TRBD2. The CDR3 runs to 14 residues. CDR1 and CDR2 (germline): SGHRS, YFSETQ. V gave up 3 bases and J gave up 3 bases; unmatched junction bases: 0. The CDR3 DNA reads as TGCGCCAGCAGCTGGACTAGCGGGAAAGAGACCCAGTACTTC. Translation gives CASSWTSGKETQYF.

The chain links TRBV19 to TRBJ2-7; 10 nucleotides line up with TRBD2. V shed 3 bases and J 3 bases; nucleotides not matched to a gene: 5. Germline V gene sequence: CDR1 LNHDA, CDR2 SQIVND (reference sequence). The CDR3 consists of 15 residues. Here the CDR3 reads CASSILAGGFYEQYF. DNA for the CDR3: TGTGCCAGTAGTATCTTAGCGGGGGGATTCTACGAGCAGTACTTC.

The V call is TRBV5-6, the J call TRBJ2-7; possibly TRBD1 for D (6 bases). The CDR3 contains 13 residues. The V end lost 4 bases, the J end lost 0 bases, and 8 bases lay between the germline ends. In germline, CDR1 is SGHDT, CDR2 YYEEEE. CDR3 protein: CASSTDSSYEQYF. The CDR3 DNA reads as TGTGCCAGCAGCACGGACAGCTCCTACGAGCAGTACTTC. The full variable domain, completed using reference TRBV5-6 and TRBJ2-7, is DAGVTQSPTHLIKTRGQQVTLRCSPKSGHDTVSWYQQALGQGPQFIFQYYEEEERQRGNFPDRFSGHQFPNYSSELNVNALLLGDSALYLCASSTDSSYEQYFGPGTRLTVT.

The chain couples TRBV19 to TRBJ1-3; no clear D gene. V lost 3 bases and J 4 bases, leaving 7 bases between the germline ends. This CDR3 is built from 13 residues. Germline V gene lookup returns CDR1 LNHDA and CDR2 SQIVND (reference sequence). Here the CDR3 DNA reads TGTGCCAGTAGTATCCCAGAAGGAAACACCATATATTTT. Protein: CASSIPEGNTIYF. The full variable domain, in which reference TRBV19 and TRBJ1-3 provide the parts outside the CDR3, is DGGITQSPKYLFRKEGQNVTLSCEQNLNHDAMYWYRQDPGQGLRLIYYSQIVNDFQKGDIAEGYSVSREKKESFPLTVTSAQKNPTAFYLCASSIPEGNTIYFGEGSWLTVV.

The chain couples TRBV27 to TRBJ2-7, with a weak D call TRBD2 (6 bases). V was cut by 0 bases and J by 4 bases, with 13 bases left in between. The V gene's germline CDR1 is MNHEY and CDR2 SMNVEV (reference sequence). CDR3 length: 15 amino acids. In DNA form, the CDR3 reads TGTGCCAGCAGTTTATCAGTGGGAGGCAGTTACGAGCAGTACTTC. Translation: CASSLSVGGSYEQYF.

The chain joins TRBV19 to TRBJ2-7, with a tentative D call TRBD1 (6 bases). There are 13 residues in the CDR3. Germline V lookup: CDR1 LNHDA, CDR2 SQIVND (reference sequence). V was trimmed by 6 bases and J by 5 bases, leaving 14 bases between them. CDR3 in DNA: TGTGCCAGTAGCTACCGGGACACCCACGAGCAGTACTTC. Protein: CASSYRDTHEQYF.

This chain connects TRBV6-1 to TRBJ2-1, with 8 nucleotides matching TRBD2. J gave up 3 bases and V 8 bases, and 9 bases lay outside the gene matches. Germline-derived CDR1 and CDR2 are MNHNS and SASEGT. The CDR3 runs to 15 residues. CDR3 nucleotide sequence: TGTGCCAGCTTACAGAGCGGGAGTGGCTACAATGAGCAGTTCTTC. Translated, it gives CASLQSGSGYNEQFF.

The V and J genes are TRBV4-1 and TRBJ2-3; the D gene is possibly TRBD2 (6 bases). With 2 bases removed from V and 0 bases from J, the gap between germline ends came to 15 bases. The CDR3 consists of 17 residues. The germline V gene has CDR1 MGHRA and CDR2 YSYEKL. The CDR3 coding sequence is TGCGCCAGCAGCCAACCGGGAGCTAGCACTAGCACAGATACGCAGTATTTT. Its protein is CASSQPGASTSTDTQYF.

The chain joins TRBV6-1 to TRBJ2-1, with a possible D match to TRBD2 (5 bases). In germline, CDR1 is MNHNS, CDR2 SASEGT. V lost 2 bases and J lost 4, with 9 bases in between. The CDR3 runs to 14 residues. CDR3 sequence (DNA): TGTGCCAGCAGTGAAAGGACTGCGTACAATGAGCAGTTCTTC. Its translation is CASSERTAYNEQFF.

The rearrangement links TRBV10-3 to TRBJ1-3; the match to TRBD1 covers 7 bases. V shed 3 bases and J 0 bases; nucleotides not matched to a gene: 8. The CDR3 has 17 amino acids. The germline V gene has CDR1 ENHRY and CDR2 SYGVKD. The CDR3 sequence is CAISDSQGNDSGNTIYF. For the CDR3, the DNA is TGTGCCATCAGTGACTCACAGGGGAACGACTCTGGAAACACCATATATTTT.

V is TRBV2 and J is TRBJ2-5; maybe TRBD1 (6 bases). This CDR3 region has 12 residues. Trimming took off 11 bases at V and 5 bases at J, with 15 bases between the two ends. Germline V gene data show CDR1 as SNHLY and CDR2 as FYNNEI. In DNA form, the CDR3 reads TGTGCCGGAGTGAGTAGGGGGGAGACCCAGTACTTC. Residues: CAGVSRGETQYF.

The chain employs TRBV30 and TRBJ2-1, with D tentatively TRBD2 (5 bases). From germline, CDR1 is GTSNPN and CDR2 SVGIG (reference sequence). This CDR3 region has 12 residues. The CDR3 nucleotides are TGTGGTGGAGCGGATAGCTACAATGAGCAGTTCTTC. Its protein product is CGGADSYNEQFF.